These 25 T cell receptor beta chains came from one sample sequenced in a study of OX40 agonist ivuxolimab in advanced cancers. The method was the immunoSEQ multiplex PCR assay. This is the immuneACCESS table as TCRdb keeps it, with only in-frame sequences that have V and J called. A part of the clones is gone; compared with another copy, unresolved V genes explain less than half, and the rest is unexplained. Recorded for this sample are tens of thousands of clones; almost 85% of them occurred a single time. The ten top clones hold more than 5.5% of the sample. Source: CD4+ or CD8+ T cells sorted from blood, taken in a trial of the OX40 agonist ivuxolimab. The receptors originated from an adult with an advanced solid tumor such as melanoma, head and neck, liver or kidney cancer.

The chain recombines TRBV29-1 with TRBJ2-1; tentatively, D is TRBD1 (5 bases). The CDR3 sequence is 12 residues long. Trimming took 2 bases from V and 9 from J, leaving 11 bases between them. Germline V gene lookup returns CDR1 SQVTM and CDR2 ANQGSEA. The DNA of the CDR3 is TGCAGCGTTGAAAGGCCAAGGGGTGAGCAGTTCTTC. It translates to CSVERPRGEQFF.

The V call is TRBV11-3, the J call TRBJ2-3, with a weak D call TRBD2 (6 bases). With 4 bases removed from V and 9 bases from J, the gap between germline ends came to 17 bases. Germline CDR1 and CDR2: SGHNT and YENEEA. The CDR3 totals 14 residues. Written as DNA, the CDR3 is TGTGCCAGCAGCTCGGGGTCTGGCCGGGAGACGCAGTATTTT. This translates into CASSSGSGRETQYF.

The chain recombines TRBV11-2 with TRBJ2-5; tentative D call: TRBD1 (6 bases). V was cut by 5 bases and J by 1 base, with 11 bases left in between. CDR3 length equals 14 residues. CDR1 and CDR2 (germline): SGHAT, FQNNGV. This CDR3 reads CASSPTGVQETQYF. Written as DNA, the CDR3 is TGTGCCAGCAGCCCGACAGGTGTCCAAGAGACCCAGTACTTC. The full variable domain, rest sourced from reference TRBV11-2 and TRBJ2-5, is EAGVAQSPRYKIIEKRQSVAFWCNPISGHATLYWYQQILGQGPKLLIQFQNNGVVDDSQLPKDRFSAERLKGVDSTLKIQPAKLEDSAVYLCASSPTGVQETQYFGPGTRLLVL.

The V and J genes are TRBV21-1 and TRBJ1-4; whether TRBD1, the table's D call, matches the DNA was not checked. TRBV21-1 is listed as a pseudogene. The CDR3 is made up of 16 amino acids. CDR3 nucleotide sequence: TGTGCCAGCCCCAGGACAGGGAGCGATTTGGAGGAAAAACTGTTTTTT. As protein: CASPRTGSDLEEKLFF.

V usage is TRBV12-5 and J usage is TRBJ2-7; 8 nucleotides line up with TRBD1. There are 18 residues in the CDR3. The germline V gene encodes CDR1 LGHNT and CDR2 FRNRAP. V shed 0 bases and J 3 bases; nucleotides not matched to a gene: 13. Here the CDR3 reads CASGLVLNRDRCLYEQYF. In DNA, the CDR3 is TGTGCTAGTGGTTTGGTACTTAACCGGGACAGGTGCCTCTACGAGCAGTACTTC.

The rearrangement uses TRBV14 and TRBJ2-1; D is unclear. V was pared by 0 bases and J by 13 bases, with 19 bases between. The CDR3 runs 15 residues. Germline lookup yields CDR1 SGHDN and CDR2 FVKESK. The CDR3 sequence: CASSQDQTQDPDQFF. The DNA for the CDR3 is TGTGCCAGCAGCCAAGATCAAACTCAGGACCCTGACCAGTTCTTC.

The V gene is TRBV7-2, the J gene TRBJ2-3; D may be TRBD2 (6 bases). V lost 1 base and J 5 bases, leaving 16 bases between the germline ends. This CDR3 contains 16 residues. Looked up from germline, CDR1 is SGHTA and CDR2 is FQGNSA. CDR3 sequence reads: CASSLGLGILVDTQYF. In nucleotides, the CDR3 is TGTGCCAGCAGCTTAGGACTAGGGATTTTGGTAGATACGCAGTATTTT.

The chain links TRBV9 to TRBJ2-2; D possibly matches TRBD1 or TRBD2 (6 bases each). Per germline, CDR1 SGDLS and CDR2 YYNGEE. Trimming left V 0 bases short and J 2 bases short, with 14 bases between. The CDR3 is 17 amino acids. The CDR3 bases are TGTGCCAGCAGCGTAGCTACGGGGGCCCTAAACACCGGGGAGCTGTTTTTT. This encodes CASSVATGALNTGELFF.

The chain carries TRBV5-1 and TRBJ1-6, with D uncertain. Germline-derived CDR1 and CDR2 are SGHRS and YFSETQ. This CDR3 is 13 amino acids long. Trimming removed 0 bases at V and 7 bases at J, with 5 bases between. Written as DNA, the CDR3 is TGCGCCAGCAGCTTGGTCGGAAATTCACCCCTCCACTTT. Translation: CASSLVGNSPLHF.

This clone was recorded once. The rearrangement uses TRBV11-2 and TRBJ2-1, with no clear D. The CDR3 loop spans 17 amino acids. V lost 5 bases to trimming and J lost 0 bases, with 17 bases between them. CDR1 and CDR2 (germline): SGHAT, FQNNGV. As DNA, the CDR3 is TGTGCCAGCAGCCCCGTGCGGCGGCAAAGCTCCTACAATGAGCAGTTCTTC. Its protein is CASSPVRRQSSYNEQFF. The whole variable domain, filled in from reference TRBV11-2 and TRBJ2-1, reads EAGVAQSPRYKIIEKRQSVAFWCNPISGHATLYWYQQILGQGPKLLIQFQNNGVVDDSQLPKDRFSAERLKGVDSTLKIQPAKLEDSAVYLCASSPVRRQSSYNEQFFGPGTRLTVL.

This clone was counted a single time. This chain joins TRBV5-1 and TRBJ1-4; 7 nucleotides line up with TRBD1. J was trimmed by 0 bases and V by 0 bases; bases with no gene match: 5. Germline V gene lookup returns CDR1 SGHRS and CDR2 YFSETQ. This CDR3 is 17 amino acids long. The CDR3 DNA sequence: TGCGCCAGCAGCTTGGACGCAGGGGGAGCAACTAATGAAAAACTGTTTTTT. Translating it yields CASSLDAGGATNEKLFF.

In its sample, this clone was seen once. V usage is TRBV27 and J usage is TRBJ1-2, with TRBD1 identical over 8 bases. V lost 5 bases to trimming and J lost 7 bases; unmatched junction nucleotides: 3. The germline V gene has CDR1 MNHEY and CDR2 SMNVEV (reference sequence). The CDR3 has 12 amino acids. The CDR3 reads CASSQQGVGYTF. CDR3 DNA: TGTGCCAGCAGTCAACAGGGGGTTGGCTACACCTTC.

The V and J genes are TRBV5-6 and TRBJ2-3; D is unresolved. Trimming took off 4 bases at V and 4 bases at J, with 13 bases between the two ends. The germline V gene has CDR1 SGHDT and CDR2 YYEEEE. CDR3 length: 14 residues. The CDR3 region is CASSGPKVADTQYF. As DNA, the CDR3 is TGTGCCAGCAGCGGACCCAAGGTTGCAGATACGCAGTATTTT.

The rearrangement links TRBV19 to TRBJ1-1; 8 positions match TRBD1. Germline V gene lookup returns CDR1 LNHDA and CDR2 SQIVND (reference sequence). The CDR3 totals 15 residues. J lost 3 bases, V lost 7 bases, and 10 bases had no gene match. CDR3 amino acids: CASTPTGAWYTEAFF. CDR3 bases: TGTGCCAGTACCCCGACAGGGGCCTGGTACACTGAAGCTTTCTTT.

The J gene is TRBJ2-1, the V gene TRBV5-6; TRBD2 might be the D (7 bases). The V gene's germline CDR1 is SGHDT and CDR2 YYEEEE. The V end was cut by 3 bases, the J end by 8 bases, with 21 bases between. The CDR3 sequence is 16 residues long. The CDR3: CASSSSQGEAGHEQFF. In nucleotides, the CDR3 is TGTGCCAGCAGCTCGTCACAGGGCGAAGCGGGACATGAGCAGTTCTTC.

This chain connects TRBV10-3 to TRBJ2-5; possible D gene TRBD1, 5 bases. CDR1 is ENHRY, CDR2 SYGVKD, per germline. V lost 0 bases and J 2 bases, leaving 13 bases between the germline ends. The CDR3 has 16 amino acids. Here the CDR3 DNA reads TGTGCCATCAGTGAGTCAGGGGTAGACGGGCAAGAGACCCAGTACTTC. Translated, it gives CAISESGVDGQETQYF.

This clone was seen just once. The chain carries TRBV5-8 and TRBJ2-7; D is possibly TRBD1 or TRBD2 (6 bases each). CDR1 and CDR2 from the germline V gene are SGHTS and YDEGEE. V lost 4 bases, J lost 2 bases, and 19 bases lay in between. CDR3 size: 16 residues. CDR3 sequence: CASSPRETGGAYEQYF. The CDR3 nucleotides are TGTGCCAGCAGCCCACGGGAGACAGGAGGGGCCTACGAGCAGTACTTC.

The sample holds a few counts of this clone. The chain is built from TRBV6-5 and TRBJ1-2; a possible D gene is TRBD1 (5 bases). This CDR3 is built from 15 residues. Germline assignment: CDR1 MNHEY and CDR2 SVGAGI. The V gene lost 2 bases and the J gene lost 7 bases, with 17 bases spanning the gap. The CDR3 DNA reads TGTGCCAGCAGTTACCGACAGCCGCTAGGGGTTGGCTACACCTTC. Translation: CASSYRQPLGVGYTF.

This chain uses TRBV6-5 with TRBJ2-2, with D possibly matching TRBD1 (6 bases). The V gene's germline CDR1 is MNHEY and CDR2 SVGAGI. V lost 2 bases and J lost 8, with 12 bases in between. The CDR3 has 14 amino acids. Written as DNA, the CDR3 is TGTGCCAGCAGTTACCAAGACAGGAGAGGGGAGCTGTTTTTT. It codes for CASSYQDRRGELFF.

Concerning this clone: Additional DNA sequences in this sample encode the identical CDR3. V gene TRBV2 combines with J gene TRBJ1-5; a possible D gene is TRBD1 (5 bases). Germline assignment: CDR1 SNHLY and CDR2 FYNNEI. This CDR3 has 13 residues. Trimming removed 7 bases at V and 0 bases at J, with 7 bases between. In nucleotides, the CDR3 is TGTGCCAGCAATAGGGGTAGCAATCAGCCCCAGCATTTT. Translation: CASNRGSNQPQHF.

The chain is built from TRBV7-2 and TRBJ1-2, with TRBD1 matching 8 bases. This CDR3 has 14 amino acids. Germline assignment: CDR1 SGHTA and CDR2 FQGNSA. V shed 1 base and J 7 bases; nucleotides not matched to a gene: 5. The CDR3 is CASSLGQGFSGYTF. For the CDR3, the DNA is TGTGCCAGCAGCTTAGGACAGGGGTTCAGTGGCTACACCTTC.

DNA of the CDR3: TGTGCCAGCAGCCCTTGGTCCTCCTACAATGAGCAGTTCTTC. Translated: CASSPWSSYNEQFF. J is TRBJ2-1 and V is TRBV11-2; D is unclear. CDR3 length equals 14 residues. Trimming pared 5 bases from V and 0 bases from J, leaving 8 bases between. Germline V gene sequence: CDR1 SGHAT, CDR2 FQNNGV.

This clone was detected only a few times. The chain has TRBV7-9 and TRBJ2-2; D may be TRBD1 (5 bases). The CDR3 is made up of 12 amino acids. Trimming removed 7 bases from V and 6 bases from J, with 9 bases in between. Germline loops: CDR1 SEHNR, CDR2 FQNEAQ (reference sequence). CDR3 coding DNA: TGTGCCAGCATCCTAGGGGCCGGGGAGCTGTTTTTT. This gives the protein CASILGAGELFF.

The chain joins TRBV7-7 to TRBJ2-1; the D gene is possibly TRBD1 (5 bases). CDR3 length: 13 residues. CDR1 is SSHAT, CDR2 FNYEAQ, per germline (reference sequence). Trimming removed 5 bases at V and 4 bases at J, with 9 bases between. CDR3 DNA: TGTGCCAGCAGCCAGACAGAGTACAATGAGCAGTTCTTC. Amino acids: CASSQTEYNEQFF.

CDR3 nucleotide sequence: TGTGCCAGCAGCCAAGCAGCGAGTATGGGATACGAGCAGTACTTC. As protein: CASSQAASMGYEQYF. This rearrangement joins TRBV14 to TRBJ2-7; D unclear. Trimming cost V 1 base and J 4 bases, with 14 bases left between them. There are 15 residues in the CDR3. Germline V CDR1 and CDR2: SGHDN, FVKESK.